This note documents a single TCR beta chain sequence. The sample originates from a study of T cells in localized non-small cell lung cancer. Assay: immunoSEQ multiplex PCR; the TCRdb copy retains only in-frame clones and omits some. The sample lists about 29,000 clones, 70% to 90% occurring once. This CDR3 spans 15 amino acids. The V gene end was trimmed by 4 bases and the J gene end by 2 bases; junction bases not matched to a gene: 7. Germline CDR1 and CDR2: SGHRS and YFSETQ. The clonotype originates from a woman between 40 and 69 years old with stage I lung adenocarcinoma. Sequencing used peripheral blood, obtained before any cancer treatment. V and J are TRBV5-1 and TRBJ2-3; the match to TRBD1 covers 7 bases. The CDR3 here is CASSRPGQHTDTQYF. CDR3 DNA sequence: TGCGCCAGCAGCCGACCGGGACAGCACACAGATACGCAGTATTTT. Combining the CDR3 with reference TRBV5-1 and TRBJ2-3 gives the whole variable domain KAGVTQTPRYLIKTRGQQVTLSCSPISGHRSVSWYQQTPGQGLQFLFEYFSETQRNKGNFPGRFSGRQFSNSRSEMNVSTLELGDSALYLCASSRPGQHTDTQYFGPGTRLTVL.